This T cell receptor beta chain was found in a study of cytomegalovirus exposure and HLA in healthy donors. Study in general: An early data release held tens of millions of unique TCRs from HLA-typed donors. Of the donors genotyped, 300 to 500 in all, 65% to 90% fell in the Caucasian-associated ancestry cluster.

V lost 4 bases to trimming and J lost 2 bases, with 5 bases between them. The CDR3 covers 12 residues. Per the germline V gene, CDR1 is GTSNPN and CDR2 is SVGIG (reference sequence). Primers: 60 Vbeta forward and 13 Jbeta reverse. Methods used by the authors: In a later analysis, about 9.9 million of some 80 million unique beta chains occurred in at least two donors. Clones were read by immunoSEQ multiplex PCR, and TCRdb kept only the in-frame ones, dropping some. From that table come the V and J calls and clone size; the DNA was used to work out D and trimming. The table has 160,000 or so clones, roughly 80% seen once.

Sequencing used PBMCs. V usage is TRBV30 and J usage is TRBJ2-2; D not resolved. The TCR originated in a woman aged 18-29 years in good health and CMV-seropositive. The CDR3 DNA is TGTGCCTGGACAGATAACACCGGGGAGCTGTTTTTT. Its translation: CAWTDNTGELFF.